This T cell receptor beta chain was retrieved from a study of CD8 T cells in Susac syndrome. RNA amounts of about 0.5 to 1 ug underwent reverse transcription with random hexamers. TCRdb re-analysed the immunoSEQ multiplex PCR reads in MiXCR, keeping a single row per CDR3 protein. The sample shows about 300,000 distinct CDR3 sequences, 90% to 95% of them seen only once. The study sequenced TCR beta in blood CD8+ and CD4+ T cells. The germline V gene encodes CDR1 ENHRY and CDR2 SYGVKD. The CDR3 is made up of 15 amino acids. Losses at the gene ends were 1 base for V and 12 bases for J; bases not matched to a gene: 7.

This clonotype was sampled from a human donor with multiple sclerosis. The sequenced sample consisted of CD4+ T cells from PBMCs. The rearrangement uses TRBV10-3 and TRBJ1-6; 9 bases agree with TRBD1. This chain's CDR3 is CAISEFPGQGGPLHF. Written as DNA, the CDR3 is TGTGCCATCAGTGAGTTCCCGGGACAGGGCGGACCCCTCCACTTT.